This entry concerns a single T cell receptor beta chain. Methods used by the authors: By means of reference gene primer amplification, nucleated cell counts were estimated. Clones were sequenced by immunoSEQ multiplex PCR, and TCRdb holds only the in-frame ones, with some missing. V, J and clone size are those of that table, while D and trimming were read from the DNA. The sample has 200,000 to 250,000 clones; approximately 84% are singletons. This specimen belongs to a study of blood T cell repertoires in COVID-19. Study-wide background: The cDNA or gDNA used as material had been derived from T cells, B-cell-depleted T cells, or PBMCs.

Looked up from germline, CDR1 is KGHSH and CDR2 is LQKENI. The junction had 9 bases not matched to a gene; V was cut back by 3 bases and J by 4 bases. The CDR3 sequence is 16 residues long. The source is a man aged 50 or older who had recovered from COVID-19. Sequencing input: peripheral blood. This chain links TRBV18 with TRBJ1-2; 9 bases fit TRBD1. The CDR3 nucleotides read TGTGCCAGCTCACCGGGGACAGGGAAGATCGGCTATGGCTACACCTTC. It translates to CASSPGTGKIGYGYTF.